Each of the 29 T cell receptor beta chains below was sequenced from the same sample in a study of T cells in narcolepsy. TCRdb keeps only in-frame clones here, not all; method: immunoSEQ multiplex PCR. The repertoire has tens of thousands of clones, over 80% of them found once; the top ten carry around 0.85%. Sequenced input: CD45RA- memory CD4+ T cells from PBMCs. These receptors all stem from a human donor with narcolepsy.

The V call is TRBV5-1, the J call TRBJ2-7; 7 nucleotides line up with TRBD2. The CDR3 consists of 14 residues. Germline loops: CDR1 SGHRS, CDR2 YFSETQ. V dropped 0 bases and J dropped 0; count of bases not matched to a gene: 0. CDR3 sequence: CASSLGLASYEQYF. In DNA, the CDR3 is TGCGCCAGCAGCTTGGGACTAGCCTCCTACGAGCAGTACTTC. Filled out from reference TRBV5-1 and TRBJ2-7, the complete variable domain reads KAGVTQTPRYLIKTRGQQVTLSCSPISGHRSVSWYQQTPGQGLQFLFEYFSETQRNKGNFPGRFSGRQFSNSRSEMNVSTLELGDSALYLCASSLGLASYEQYFGPGTRLTVT.

CDR3 in amino acids: CASSPRPGTVGETQYF. The DNA for the CDR3 is TGTGCCAGCAGCCCACGTCCCGGGACAGTGGGAGAGACCCAGTACTTC. The chain recombines TRBV7-2 with TRBJ2-5, with TRBD1 matching over 7 bases. This CDR3 is built from 16 residues. V lost 5 bases to trimming and J lost 4 bases; unmatched junction nucleotides: 13. Germline V CDR1 and CDR2: SGHTA, FQGNSA.

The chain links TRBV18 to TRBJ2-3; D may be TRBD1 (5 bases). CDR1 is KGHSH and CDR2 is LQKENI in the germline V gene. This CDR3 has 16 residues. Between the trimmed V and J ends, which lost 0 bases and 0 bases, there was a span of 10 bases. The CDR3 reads CASSPPQGSSTDTQYF. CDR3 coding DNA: TGTGCCAGCTCACCACCCCAGGGTAGTAGCACAGATACGCAGTATTTT.

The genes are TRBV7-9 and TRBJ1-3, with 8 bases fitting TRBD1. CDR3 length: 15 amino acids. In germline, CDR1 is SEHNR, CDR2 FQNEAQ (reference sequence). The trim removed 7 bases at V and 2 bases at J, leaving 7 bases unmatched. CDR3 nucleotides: TGTGCCAGCACCCTCGGACAGGGTGCTGGAAACACCATATATTTT. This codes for CASTLGQGAGNTIYF.

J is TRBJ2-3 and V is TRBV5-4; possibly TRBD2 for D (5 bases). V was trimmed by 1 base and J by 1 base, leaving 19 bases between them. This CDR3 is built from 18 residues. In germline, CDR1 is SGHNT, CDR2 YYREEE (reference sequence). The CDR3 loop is CASSLSGVMGTGTDTQYF. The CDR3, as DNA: TGTGCCAGCAGCTTGTCCGGGGTGATGGGTACTGGCACAGATACGCAGTATTTT.

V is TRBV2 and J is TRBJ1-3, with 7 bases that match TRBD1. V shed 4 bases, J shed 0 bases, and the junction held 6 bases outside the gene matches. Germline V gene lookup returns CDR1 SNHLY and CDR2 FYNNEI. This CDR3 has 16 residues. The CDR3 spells CASSAGQPSSGNTIYF. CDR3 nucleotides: TGTGCCAGCAGTGCGGGACAGCCGAGCTCTGGAAACACCATATATTTT.

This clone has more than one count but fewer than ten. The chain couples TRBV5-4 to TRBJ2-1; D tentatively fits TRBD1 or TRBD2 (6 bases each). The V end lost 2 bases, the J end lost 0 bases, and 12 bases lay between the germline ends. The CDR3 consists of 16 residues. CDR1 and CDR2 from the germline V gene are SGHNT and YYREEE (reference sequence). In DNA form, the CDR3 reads TGTGCCAGCAGCTTTGGGGGGCCGAGCTCCTACAATGAGCAGTTCTTC. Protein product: CASSFGGPSSYNEQFF.

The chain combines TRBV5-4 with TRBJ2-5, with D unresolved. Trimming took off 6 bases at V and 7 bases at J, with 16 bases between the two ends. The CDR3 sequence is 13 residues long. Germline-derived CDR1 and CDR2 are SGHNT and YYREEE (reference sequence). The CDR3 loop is CASTLHGTGTQYF. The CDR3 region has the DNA TGTGCCAGCACATTACACGGCACGGGGACCCAGTACTTC. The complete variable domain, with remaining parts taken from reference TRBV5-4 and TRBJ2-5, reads ETGVTQSPTHLIKTRGQQVTLRCSSQSGHNTVSWYQQALGQGPQFIFQYYREEENGRGNFPPRFSGLQFPNYSSELNVNALELDDSALYLCASTLHGTGTQYFGPGTRLLVL.

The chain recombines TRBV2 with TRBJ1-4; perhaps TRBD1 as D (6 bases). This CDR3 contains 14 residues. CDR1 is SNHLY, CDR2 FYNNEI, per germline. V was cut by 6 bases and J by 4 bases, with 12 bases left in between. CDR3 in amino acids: CASRRTELNEKLFF. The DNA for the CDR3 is TGTGCCAGCAGGCGGACAGAGCTTAATGAAAAACTGTTTTTT.

This chain's CDR3 is CASSRGWQGNTEAFF. The CDR3 region has the DNA TGTGCCAGCAGCAGAGGTTGGCAGGGGAACACTGAAGCTTTCTTT. This chain joins TRBV7-2 and TRBJ1-1, with D possibly being TRBD1 (5 bases). CDR1 and CDR2 from the germline V gene are SGHTA and FQGNSA. V was pared by 5 bases and J by 1 base, with 14 bases between. CDR3 size: 15 residues. Looking up the rest from reference TRBV7-2 and TRBJ1-1 gives the full variable domain: GAGVSQSPSNKVTEKGKDVELRCDPISGHTALYWYRQSLGQGLEFLIYFQGNSAPDKSGLPSDRFSAERTGGSVSTLTIQRTQQEDSAVYLCASSRGWQGNTEAFFGQGTRLTVV.

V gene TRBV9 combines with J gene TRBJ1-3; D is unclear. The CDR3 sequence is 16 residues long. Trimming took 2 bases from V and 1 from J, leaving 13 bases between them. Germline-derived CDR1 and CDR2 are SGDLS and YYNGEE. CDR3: CASSVLGGLSGNTIYF. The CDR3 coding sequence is TGTGCCAGCAGCGTTCTTGGAGGGCTGTCTGGAAACACCATATATTTT.

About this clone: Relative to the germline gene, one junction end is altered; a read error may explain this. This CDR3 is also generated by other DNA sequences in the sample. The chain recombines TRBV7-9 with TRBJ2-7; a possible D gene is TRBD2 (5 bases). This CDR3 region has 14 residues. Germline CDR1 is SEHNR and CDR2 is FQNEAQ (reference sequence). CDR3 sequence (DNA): TGTGCCAGCAGCCTAGCTGGTCTCTACTACGAGCAGTACTTC. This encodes CASSLAGLYYEQYF.

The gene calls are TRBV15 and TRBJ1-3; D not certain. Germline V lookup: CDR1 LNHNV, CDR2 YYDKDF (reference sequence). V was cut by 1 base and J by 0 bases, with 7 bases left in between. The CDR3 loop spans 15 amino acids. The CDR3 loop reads CATSRAPGSGNTIYF. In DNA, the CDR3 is TGTGCCACCAGCAGAGCCCCCGGCTCTGGAAACACCATATATTTT.

As DNA, the CDR3 is TGTGCCACCAGCAGAGATGCCGGGACGGAACTCAGGGGGCAAGAGACCCAGTACTTC. Its protein is CATSRDAGTELRGQETQYF. The V call is TRBV15, the J call TRBJ2-5; TRBD1 matches at 7 bases. This CDR3 is built from 19 residues. Germline-derived CDR1 and CDR2 are LNHNV and YYDKDF (reference sequence). J gave up 2 bases and V 0 bases, and 15 bases lay outside the gene matches.

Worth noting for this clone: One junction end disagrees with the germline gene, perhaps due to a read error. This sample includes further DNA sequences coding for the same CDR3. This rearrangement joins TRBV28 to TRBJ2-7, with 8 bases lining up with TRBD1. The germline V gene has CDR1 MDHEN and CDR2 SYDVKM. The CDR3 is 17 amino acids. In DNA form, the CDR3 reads TGTGCTAGCAGTGAAGGGGACAGGTTCTCCCCCCTCGTAGAGCAGTACTTC. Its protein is CASSEGDRFSPLVEQYF. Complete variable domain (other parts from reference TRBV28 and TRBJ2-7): DVKVTQSSRYLVKRTGEKVFLECVQDMDHENMFWYRQDPGLGLRLIYFSYDVKMKEKGDIPEGYSVSREKKERFSLILESASTNQTSMYLCASSEGDRFSPLVEQYFGPGTRLTVT.

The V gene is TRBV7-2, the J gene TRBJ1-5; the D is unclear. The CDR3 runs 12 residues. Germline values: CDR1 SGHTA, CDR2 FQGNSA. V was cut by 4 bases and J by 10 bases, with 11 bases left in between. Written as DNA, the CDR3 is TGTGCCAGCAGCTCCCCAGGAAAACCCCAGCATTTT. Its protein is CASSSPGKPQHF.

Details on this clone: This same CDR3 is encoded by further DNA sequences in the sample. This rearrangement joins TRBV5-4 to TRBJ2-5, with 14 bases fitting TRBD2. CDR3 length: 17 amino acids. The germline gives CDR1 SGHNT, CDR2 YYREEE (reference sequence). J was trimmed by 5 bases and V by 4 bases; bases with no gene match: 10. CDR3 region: CASSGGLAGAIGETQYF. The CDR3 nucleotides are TGTGCCAGCAGCGGGGGACTAGCGGGGGCCATTGGTGAGACCCAGTACTTC.

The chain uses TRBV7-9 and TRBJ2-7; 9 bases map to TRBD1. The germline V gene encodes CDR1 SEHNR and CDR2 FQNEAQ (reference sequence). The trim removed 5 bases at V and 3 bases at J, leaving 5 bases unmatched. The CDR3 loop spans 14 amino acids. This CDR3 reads CASSEGTGNYEQYF. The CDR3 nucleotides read TGTGCCAGCAGCGAGGGGACAGGGAACTACGAGCAGTACTTC.

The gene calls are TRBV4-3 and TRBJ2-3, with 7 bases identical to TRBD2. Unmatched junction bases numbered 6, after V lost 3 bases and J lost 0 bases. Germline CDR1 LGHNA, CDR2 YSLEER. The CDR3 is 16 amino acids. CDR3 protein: CASSQTRGVSTDTQYF. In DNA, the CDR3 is TGCGCCAGCAGCCAGACACGGGGGGTAAGCACAGATACGCAGTATTTT.

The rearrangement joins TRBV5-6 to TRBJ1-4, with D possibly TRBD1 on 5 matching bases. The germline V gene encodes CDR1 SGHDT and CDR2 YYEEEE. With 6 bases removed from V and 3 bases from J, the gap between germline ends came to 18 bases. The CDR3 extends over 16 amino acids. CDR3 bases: TGTGCCAGCACCATTGCAGGGAATGGGGCTAATGAAAAACTGTTTTTT. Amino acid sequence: CASTIAGNGANEKLFF.

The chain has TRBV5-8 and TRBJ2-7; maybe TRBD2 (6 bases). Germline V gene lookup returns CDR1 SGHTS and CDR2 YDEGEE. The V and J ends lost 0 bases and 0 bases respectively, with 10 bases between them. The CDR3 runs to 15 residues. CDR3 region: CASSLDGGISYEQYF. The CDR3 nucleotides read TGTGCCAGCAGCTTGGACGGAGGGATCTCCTACGAGCAGTACTTC.

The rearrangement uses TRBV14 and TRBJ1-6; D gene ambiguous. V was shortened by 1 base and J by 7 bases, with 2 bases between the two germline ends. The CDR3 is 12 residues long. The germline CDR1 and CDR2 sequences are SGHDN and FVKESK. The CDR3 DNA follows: TGTGCCAGCAGCCAAGTCAATTCACCCCTCCACTTT. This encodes CASSQVNSPLHF.

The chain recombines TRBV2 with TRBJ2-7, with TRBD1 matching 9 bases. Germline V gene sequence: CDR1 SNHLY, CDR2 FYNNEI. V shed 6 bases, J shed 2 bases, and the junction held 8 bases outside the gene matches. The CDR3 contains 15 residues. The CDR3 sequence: CASSADRGAAYEQYF. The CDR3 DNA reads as TGTGCCAGCAGCGCGGACAGGGGTGCGGCCTACGAGCAGTACTTC.

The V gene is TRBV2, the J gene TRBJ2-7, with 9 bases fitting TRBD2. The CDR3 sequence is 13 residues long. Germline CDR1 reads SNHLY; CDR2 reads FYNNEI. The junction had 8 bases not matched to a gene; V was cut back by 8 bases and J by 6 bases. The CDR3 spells CASGRGLALEQYF. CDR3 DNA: TGTGCCAGCGGTCGTGGACTAGCGCTCGAGCAGTACTTC.

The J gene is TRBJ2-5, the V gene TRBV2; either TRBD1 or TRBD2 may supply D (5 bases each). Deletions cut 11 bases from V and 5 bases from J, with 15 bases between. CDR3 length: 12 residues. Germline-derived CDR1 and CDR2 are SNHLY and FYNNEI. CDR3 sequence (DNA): TGTGCCGGCGCCGGGGACGGGGAGACCCAGTACTTC. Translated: CAGAGDGETQYF.

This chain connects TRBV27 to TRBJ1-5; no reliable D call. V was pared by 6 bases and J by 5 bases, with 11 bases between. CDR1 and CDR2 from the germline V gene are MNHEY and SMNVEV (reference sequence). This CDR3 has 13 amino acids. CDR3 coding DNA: TGTGCCAGCAGCGAAAGGTCTGATCAGCCCCAGCATTTT. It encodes CASSERSDQPQHF.

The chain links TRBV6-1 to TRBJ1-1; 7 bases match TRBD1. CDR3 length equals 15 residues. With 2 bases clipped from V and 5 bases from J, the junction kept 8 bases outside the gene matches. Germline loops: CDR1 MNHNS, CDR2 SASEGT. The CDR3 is CASSERRTGSTEAFF. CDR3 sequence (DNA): TGTGCCAGCAGTGAAAGGAGGACAGGTTCGACTGAAGCTTTCTTT.

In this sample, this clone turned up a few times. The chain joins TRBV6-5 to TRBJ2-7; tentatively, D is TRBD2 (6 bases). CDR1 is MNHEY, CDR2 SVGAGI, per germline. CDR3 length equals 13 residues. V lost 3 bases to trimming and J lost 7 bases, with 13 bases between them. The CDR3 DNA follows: TGTGCCAGCAGTTATCGGGAGTTCGGGGAGCAGTACTTC. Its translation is CASSYREFGEQYF.

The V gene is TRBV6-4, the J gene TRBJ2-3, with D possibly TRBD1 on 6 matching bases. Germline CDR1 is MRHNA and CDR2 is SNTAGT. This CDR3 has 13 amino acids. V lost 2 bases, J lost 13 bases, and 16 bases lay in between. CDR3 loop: CASSDTWDTQKYF. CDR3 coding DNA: TGTGCCAGCAGTGACACTTGGGACACCCAGAAGTATTTT.